This is a list of T cell receptor beta chains from one sample in a study of cytomegalovirus exposure and HLA in healthy donors. Clones were read by immunoSEQ multiplex PCR, and TCRdb kept only the in-frame ones, dropping some. Counted here are 190,000 or so clones, 84% occurring once; the ten biggest clones make up about 2.8%. The sequenced material came from PBMCs. These receptors were collected from a woman under 30 in good health and CMV-seropositive. The CDR3 runs from the conserved cysteine through the conserved F or W. D genes are given only for firm matches. Some rows have no size entry. The others give once, few or many, or a class for an expanded clone.

>TRBV7-6|TRBJ2-2|few|.
CASSRTGSTGELFF
TGTGCCAGCAGCCGGACGGGGAGCACCGGGGAGCTGTTTTTT
>TRBV6-1|TRBJ1-4|.|.
CASSEDSSGNEKLFF
TGTGCCAGCAGTGAAGATTCTAGCGGTAATGAAAAACTGTTTTTT
>TRBV4-3|TRBJ1-4|.|TRBD1
CASSHQIEGAANEKLFF
TGCGCCAGCAGCCACCAAATCGAGGGGGCGGCTAATGAAAAACTGTTTTTT
>TRBV9|TRBJ1-2|.|TRBD1
CASSVGGGGGYTF
TGTGCCAGCAGCGTAGGAGGAGGGGGCGGCTACACCTTC
>TRBV7-9|TRBJ2-2|few|.
CASSFPRGATGELFF
TGTGCCAGCAGCTTCCCACGCGGCGCCACCGGGGAGCTGTTTTTT
>TRBV6-1|TRBJ1-4|once|.
CASSEASRAGVEKLFF
TGTGCCAGCAGTGAAGCGTCACGGGCGGGGGTAGAAAAACTGTTTTTT
>TRBV5-1|TRBJ1-6|.|.
CASRTESNSPLHF
TGCGCCAGCAGAACTGAGAGTAATTCACCCCTCCACTTT
>TRBV27|TRBJ2-1|.|TRBD1
CASSSRQGMRNEQFF
TGTGCCAGCAGTTCAAGACAGGGTATGCGCAATGAGCAGTTCTTC
>TRBV5-6|TRBJ1-3|.|.
CASSLLVQGPGLGNTIYF
TGTGCCAGCAGCTTGTTAGTACAGGGACCGGGCTTGGGAAACACCATATATTTT
>TRBV27|TRBJ2-7|.|.
CASSFQGREQYF
TGTGCCAGCAGTTTTCAGGGTCGCGAGCAGTACTTC
>TRBV29-1|TRBJ1-1|.|.
CSVVESGNTEAFF
TGCAGCGTTGTGGAATCGGGTAACACTGAAGCTTTCTTT
>TRBV27|TRBJ2-7|once|.
CASRDFQTYEQYF
TGTGCCAGCAGGGACTTTCAGACCTACGAGCAGTACTTC
>TRBV25-1|TRBJ1-2|.|.
CASSEPQGPYGYTF
TGTGCCAGCAGTGAACCCCAGGGCCCATATGGCTACACCTTC
>TRBV6-1|TRBJ2-2|.|.
CASSQLALNTGELFF
TGTGCCAGCAGTCAACTGGCACTAAACACCGGGGAGCTGTTTTTT
>TRBV27|TRBJ1-2|.|.
CASSPGGRGDYGYTF
TGTGCCAGCAGTCCAGGTGGCAGGGGAGACTATGGCTACACCTTC
>TRBV4-3|TRBJ1-2|.|.
CASSQDARQLNGYTF
TGCGCCAGCAGCCAAGATGCGAGACAGTTAAATGGCTACACCTTC
>TRBV5-1|TRBJ1-1|.|.
CASSLDPGPTEAFF
TGCGCCAGCAGCTTGGATCCAGGGCCCACTGAAGCTTTCTTT
>TRBV6-4|TRBJ2-2|.|.
CASQSSAGELFF
TGTGCCAGCCAATCTTCAGCCGGGGAGCTGTTTTTT
>TRBV19|TRBJ2-5|.|TRBD1
CASSIMGQGDRGTQYF
TGTGCCAGTAGTATAATGGGACAGGGGGACCGTGGGACCCAGTACTTC
>TRBV9|TRBJ2-2|.|TRBD2
CASSGGGEYMAGELFF
TGTGCCAGCAGTGGGGGAGGGGAGTATATGGCCGGGGAGCTGTTTTTT
>TRBV6-4|TRBJ2-3|.|TRBD2
CASSERLAGKGTQYF
TGTGCCAGCAGTGAGCGACTAGCGGGGAAAGGAACGCAGTATTTT
>TRBV19|TRBJ1-5|.|.
CATKYGGNQPQHF
TGTGCCACTAAGTATGGGGGGAATCAGCCCCAGCATTTT
>TRBV5-8|TRBJ1-1|.|.
CASSFHLGGNTEAFF
TGTGCCAGCAGCTTTCATCTCGGGGGGAACACTGAAGCTTTCTTT
>TRBV6-5|TRBJ1-5|once|.
CASTKYSQGQPQHF
TGTGCCAGCACCAAATACAGCCAGGGGCAGCCCCAGCATTTT
>TRBV19|TRBJ2-7|.|TRBD1
CASSGYIGTGNGEQYF
TGTGCCAGTAGTGGATACATAGGGACAGGGAACGGCGAGCAGTACTTC
>TRBV12-5|TRBJ1-2|.|.
CASGLVSANYGYTF
TGTGCTAGTGGTTTGGTATCAGCTAACTATGGCTACACCTTC
>TRBV10-2|TRBJ1-1|few|.
CASTQGTEAFF
TGCGCCAGCACCCAGGGGACTGAAGCTTTCTTT
>TRBV7-6|TRBJ2-2|.|.
CASSARTPLALGGELFF
TGTGCCAGCAGCGCCCGCACTCCTCTTGCTCTTGGCGGGGAGCTGTTTTTT
>TRBV27|TRBJ1-1|.|.
CASRSFGTEAFF
TGTGCCAGCAGGAGTTTTGGCACTGAAGCTTTCTTT
>TRBV5-1|TRBJ2-7|.|TRBD1
CASSWFGTGEYEQYF
TGCGCCAGCAGCTGGTTCGGGACAGGGGAATACGAGCAGTACTTC
>TRBV25-1|TRBJ1-4|.|TRBD1
CASSESYRGPSEKLFF
TGTGCCAGCAGTGAATCCTACAGGGGCCCCAGTGAAAAACTGTTTTTT
>TRBV7-2|TRBJ1-2|.|.
CASSLARQDHTF
TGTGCCAGCAGCTTAGCGCGACAGGACCACACCTTC
>TRBV9|TRBJ2-2|.|.
CASSGTTTGELFF
TGTGCCAGCAGCGGTACAACCACCGGGGAGCTGTTTTTT
>TRBV5-8|TRBJ2-2|.|.
CASISDTYTGELFF
TGTGCCAGCATCTCGGACACATACACCGGGGAGCTGTTTTTT
>TRBV7-8|TRBJ2-4|.|.
CASSQERAPAKNIQYF
TGTGCCAGCAGTCAGGAGCGGGCCCCAGCCAAAAACATTCAGTACTTC
>TRBV6-5|TRBJ1-1|once|TRBD1
CASGLTGETEAFF
TGTGCCAGCGGTCTAACAGGGGAAACTGAAGCTTTCTTT
>TRBV6-5|TRBJ2-7|.|.
CAVRSRGYDEQYF
TGTGCCGTCCGGTCCAGGGGTTATGACGAGCAGTACTTC
>TRBV6-1|TRBJ1-5|.|TRBD1
CASSEQGVGGNQPQHF
TGTGCCAGCAGTGAACAGGGGGTGGGGGGTAATCAGCCCCAGCATTTT
>TRBV5-4|TRBJ1-2|.|.
CASSLGGSYGYTF
TGTGCCAGCAGCTTGGGAGGGAGCTATGGCTACACCTTC
>TRBV27|TRBJ2-7|.|.
CASSLSWGTEYEQYF
TGTGCCAGCAGTTTAAGTTGGGGGACTGAATACGAGCAGTACTTC
>TRBV27|TRBJ1-1|.|TRBD1
CASSLHQGDMNTEAFF
TGTGCCAGCAGTTTACACCAGGGGGACATGAACACTGAAGCTTTCTTT
>TRBV5-1|TRBJ2-7|once|.
CASSLAGTFYEQYF
TGCGCCAGCAGCTTGGCCGGGACATTCTACGAGCAGTACTTC
>TRBV9|TRBJ2-3|.|.
CASSVGGAGNTQYF
TGTGCCAGCAGCGTAGGTGGGGCGGGGAATACGCAGTATTTT
>TRBV18|TRBJ2-7|.|.
CASSPLPSGSDYEQYF
TGTGCCAGCTCACCCCTTCCTTCAGGGTCAGACTACGAGCAGTACTTC
>TRBV20-1|TRBJ1-1|.|.
CSATQGTEAFF
TGCAGTGCTACTCAGGGGACTGAAGCTTTCTTT
>TRBV29-1|TRBJ1-1|.|.
CSVGGQGEAFF
TGCAGCGTTGGGGGGCAGGGGGAAGCTTTCTTT
>TRBV5-4|TRBJ2-1|.|TRBD1
CASSFGTGRINEQFF
TGTGCCAGCAGCTTCGGGACAGGGAGGATCAATGAGCAGTTCTTC
>TRBV9|TRBJ2-5|.|TRBD2
CASSVAGGLEETQYF
TGTGCCAGCAGCGTAGCGGGGGGTTTGGAAGAGACCCAGTACTTC
>TRBV5-1|TRBJ2-1|.|TRBD1
CASSLDGTGMYEQFF
TGCGCCAGCAGCTTGGACGGGACAGGGATGTATGAGCAGTTCTTC
>TRBV6-1|TRBJ2-7|.|.
CASTGSGVYEQYF
TGTGCCAGCACCGGGTCTGGCGTGTACGAGCAGTACTTC
>TRBV5-1|TRBJ1-4|.|.
CASSLGVEEKLFF
TGCGCCAGCAGCTTAGGGGTGGAGGAAAAACTGTTTTTT
>TRBV4-1|TRBJ1-1|.|.
CASSLREGNTEAFF
TGCGCCAGCAGCCTTCGGGAGGGTAACACTGAAGCTTTCTTT
>TRBV20-1|TRBJ1-2|few|.
CSASSYGYTF
TGCAGTGCTAGCAGCTATGGCTACACCTTC
>TRBV6-1|TRBJ2-7|.|.
CASSEAPLVHEQYF
TGTGCCAGCAGTGAAGCTCCGCTAGTTCACGAGCAGTACTTC
>TRBV2|TRBJ2-2|.|.
CASSERAPTGELFF
TGTGCCAGCAGTGAGCGTGCACCGACCGGGGAGCTGTTTTTT
>TRBV7-8|TRBJ2-3|.|.
CASSPRRRGEDTQYF
TGTGCCAGCAGCCCGAGGAGGCGGGGAGAAGATACGCAGTATTTT
>TRBV5-8|TRBJ2-5|.|TRBD1
CASSPGQAQETQYF
TGTGCCAGCAGCCCGGGACAGGCCCAAGAGACCCAGTACTTC
>TRBV6-5|TRBJ2-3|.|TRBD2
CASSYLAGSSTDTQYF
TGTGCCAGCAGTTACTTAGCGGGTTCGAGCACAGATACGCAGTATTTT
>TRBV11-3|TRBJ2-7|.|TRBD2
CASSPRGGDEQYF
TGTGCCAGCAGCCCGCGGGGGGGAGACGAGCAGTACTTC